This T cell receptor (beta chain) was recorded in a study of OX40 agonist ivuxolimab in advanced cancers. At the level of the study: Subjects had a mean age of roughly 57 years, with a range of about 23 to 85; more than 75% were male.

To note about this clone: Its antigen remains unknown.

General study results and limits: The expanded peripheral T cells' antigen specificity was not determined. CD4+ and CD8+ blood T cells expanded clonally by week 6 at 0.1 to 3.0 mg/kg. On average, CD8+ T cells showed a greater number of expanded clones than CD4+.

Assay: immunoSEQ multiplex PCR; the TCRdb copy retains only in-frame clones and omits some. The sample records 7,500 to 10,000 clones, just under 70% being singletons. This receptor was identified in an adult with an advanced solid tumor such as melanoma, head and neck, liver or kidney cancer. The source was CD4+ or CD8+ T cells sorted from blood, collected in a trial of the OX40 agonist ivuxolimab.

The CDR3 protein is CSVGGTGGDSGNTIYF. DNA for the CDR3: TGCAGCGTTGGAGGGACAGGGGGTGACTCTGGAAACACCATATATTTT. J is TRBJ1-3 and V is TRBV29-1; TRBD1 agrees at 11 bases. Germline loops: CDR1 SQVTM, CDR2 ANQGSEA. CDR3 size: 16 residues. J gave up 0 bases and V 4 bases, and 5 bases lay outside the gene matches.